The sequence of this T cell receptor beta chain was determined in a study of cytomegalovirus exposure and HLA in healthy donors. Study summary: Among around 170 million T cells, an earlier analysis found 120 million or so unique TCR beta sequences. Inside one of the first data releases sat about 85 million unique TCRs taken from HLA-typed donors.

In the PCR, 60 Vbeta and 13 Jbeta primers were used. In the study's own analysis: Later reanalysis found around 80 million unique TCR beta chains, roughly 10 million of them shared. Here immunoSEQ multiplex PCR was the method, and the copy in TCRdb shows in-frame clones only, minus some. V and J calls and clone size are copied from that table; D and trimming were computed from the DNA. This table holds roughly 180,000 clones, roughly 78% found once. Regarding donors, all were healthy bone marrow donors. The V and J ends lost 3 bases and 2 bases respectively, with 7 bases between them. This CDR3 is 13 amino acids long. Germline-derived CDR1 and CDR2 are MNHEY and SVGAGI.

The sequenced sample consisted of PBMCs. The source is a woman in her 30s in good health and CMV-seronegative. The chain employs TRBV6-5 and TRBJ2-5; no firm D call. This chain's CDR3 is CASSYSAQETQYF. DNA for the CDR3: TGTGCCAGCAGTTATAGTGCGCAAGAGACCCAGTACTTC.